This is a list of T cell receptor beta chains from one sample in a study of regulatory T cells in long-lasting Graves disease. From the multiplex PCR reads, TCRdb called clonotypes with MiXCR, one entry per CDR3 protein. The data show hundreds of thousands of distinct CDR3 sequences, roughly 15% seen once. In addition, the sample was reused for a study of T cells in Graves' hyperthyroidism and ophthalmopathy.

Specimen: peripheral blood mononuclear cells (PBMCs), collected at new diagnosis, from a patient treated with antithyroid drugs. The receptor set was obtained from a middle-aged woman with Graves disease. CDR3s include the opening cysteine and the closing phenylalanine or tryptophan. A D gene is named only where the DNA matches it firmly. Expanded clones are given a class, and other clones once, few, many or no size at all.

clone size	V gene	J gene	D gene	CDR3 protein	CDR3 DNA
NA	TRBV11-2	TRBJ1-3	NA	CASSLDGRIYSGSTIYF	TGTGCCAGCAGCTTAGATGGCAGGATCTACTCTGGAAGCACCATATATTTT
NA	TRBV3-1	TRBJ2-1	TRBD2	CASSQDIGTSVYNEQFF	TGTGCCAGCAGCCAAGATATAGGGACTAGCGTATACAATGAGCAGTTCTTC
many	TRBV20-1	TRBJ2-7	NA	CSARALTYEQYF	TGCAGTGCTAGAGCCCTTACCTACGAGCAGTACTTC
NA	TRBV5-8	TRBJ1-1	TRBD1	CATRGQGNTEAFF	TGTGCCACCAGAGGACAGGGGAACACTGAAGCTTTCTTT
NA	TRBV20-1	TRBJ2-5	TRBD2	CSAPRLAGEETQYF	TGCAGTGCTCCTAGACTAGCGGGAGAAGAGACCCAGTACTTC
many	TRBV19	TRBJ2-1	TRBD2	CASSIKRESGYNEQFF	TGTGCCAGTAGTATTAAGCGGGAGAGCGGATACAATGAGCAGTTCTTC
many	TRBV7-2	TRBJ2-7	NA	CASSLDYRSSYEQYF	TGTGCCAGCAGCTTAGACTACAGGAGCTCCTACGAGCAGTACTTC
few	TRBV6-1	TRBJ2-5	TRBD2	CASSSSGRAGLQETQYF	TGTGCCAGCAGCTCTAGCGGGAGGGCTGGGCTACAAGAGACCCAGTACTTC
many	TRBV28	TRBJ2-3	NA	CASSLIAGGTVPDTQYF	TGTGCCAGCAGTTTGATCGCCGGGGGTACGGTCCCAGATACGCAGTATTTT
many	TRBV6-5	TRBJ2-7	NA	CASSYLVHDEQYF	TGTGCCAGCAGTTACTTAGTACACGACGAGCAGTACTTC
many	TRBV20-1	TRBJ1-2	TRBD1	CSARATGGYGYTF	TGCAGTGCTAGGGCTACAGGGGGCTATGGCTACACCTTC
NA	TRBV2	TRBJ2-5	NA	CASSGTERETQYF	TGTGCCAGCAGTGGGACGGAACGAGAGACCCAGTACTTC
few	TRBV6-2/TRBV6-3	TRBJ2-2	NA	CASSYSRGDFTGELFF	TGTGCCAGCAGTTACTCTCGGGGCGACTTTACCGGGGAGCTGTTTTTT
NA	TRBV7-9	TRBJ1-1	NA	CASNKLTGGNTEAFF	TGTGCCAGCAACAAACTAACGGGGGGAAACACTGAAGCTTTCTTT
few	TRBV5-4	TRBJ1-1	NA	CASTQGMNTEAFF	TGTGCCAGCACACAGGGCATGAACACTGAAGCTTTCTTT
many	TRBV28	TRBJ2-1	TRBD1	CASSLEQGVNEQFF	TGTGCCAGCAGTTTAGAACAGGGGGTGAATGAGCAGTTCTTC
few	TRBV6-5	TRBJ2-5	NA	CASSYGGVGETQYF	TGTGCCAGCAGTTACGGTGGGGTAGGAGAGACCCAGTACTTC
many	TRBV19	TRBJ1-1	TRBD1	CASSKRTGGAMNTEAFF	TGTGCCAGTAGTAAACGGACAGGGGGCGCGATGAACACTGAAGCTTTCTTT
many	TRBV7-9	TRBJ2-7	NA	CASSPTAAYEQYF	TGTGCCAGCAGCCCAACAGCAGCCTACGAGCAGTACTTC
many	TRBV12-5	TRBJ1-5	NA	CASGLTNQGRGQPQHF	TGTGCTAGTGGTTTGACTAATCAGGGCCGAGGTCAGCCCCAGCATTTT
many	TRBV7-2	TRBJ2-3	NA	CASSLLLIDTQYF	TGTGCCAGCAGCCTGCTACTGATAGATACGCAGTATTTT
many	TRBV11-3	TRBJ2-5	TRBD2	CASSGPLSGTETQYF	TGTGCCAGCAGCGGACCACTAAGCGGGACAGAGACCCAGTACTTC
many	TRBV10-2	TRBJ2-2	NA	CASRDPGELFF	TGCGCCAGCAGAGATCCCGGGGAGCTGTTTTTT
many	TRBV20-1	TRBJ2-5	NA	CSARRRLVGETQYF	TGCAGTGCTAGAAGACGCCTAGTCGGGGAGACCCAGTACTTC
many	TRBV6-5	TRBJ2-1	NA	CASSYSAGPNEQFF	TGTGCCAGCAGTTACTCGGCAGGGCCTAACGAGCAGTTCTTC